These T cell receptor beta chains were read from a single sample in a study of tumor-infiltrating lymphocytes in primary liver carcinoma. TCRdb analysed the multiplex PCR reads with MiXCR anew, one entry per CDR3 protein. The table lists a few hundred thousand distinct CDR3 sequences, around 50% of them singletons. Input material: peripheral blood. The receptors come from a woman in her twenties or thirties with primary liver carcinoma and hepatitis B virus infection. Each CDR3 is given with its conserved first and last residue. Fields, in order: D gene, CDR3 length, V gene, J gene, clone size, CDR3 protein, CDR3 DNA. A D gene is named only where the DNA matches it firmly. The size entry is marked missing in some rows and otherwise reads once, few, many or a size class.

d_call: TRBD1; cdr3_length: 16; v_call: TRBV6-5; j_call: TRBJ2-5; clone_size: .; cdr3_aa: CASSTGTGLSRETQYF; cdr3_nt: TGTGCCAGCAGTACGGGGACAGGCCTAAGTAGGGAGACCCAGTACTTC
d_call: .; cdr3_length: 15; v_call: TRBV11-2; j_call: TRBJ2-6; clone_size: .; cdr3_aa: CASRAAGYGANVLTF; cdr3_nt: TGTGCCAGCAGGGCTGCAGGGTACGGGGCCAACGTCCTGACTTTC
d_call: .; cdr3_length: 15; v_call: TRBV11-2; j_call: TRBJ2-7; clone_size: .; cdr3_aa: CASSARQVSSYDQYF; cdr3_nt: TGTGCCAGTAGCGCTAGACAGGTTAGCTCCTACGATCAGTACTTC
d_call: .; cdr3_length: 16; v_call: TRBV7-9; j_call: TRBJ2-4; clone_size: .; cdr3_aa: CAGSPFSGATKNIQYF; cdr3_nt: TGTGCCGGCAGCCCCTTCTCGGGGGCGACCAAGAACATTCAGTACTTC
d_call: .; cdr3_length: 13; v_call: TRBV7-9; j_call: TRBJ2-7; clone_size: .; cdr3_aa: CTSSPVGWQIMFF; cdr3_nt: TGTACCAGCAGCCCCGTTGGGTGGCAAATCATGTTCTTC
d_call: .; cdr3_length: 15; v_call: TRBV4-1; j_call: TRBJ1-5; clone_size: .; cdr3_aa: CASSQVEGSNQPQHF; cdr3_nt: TGCGCCAGCAGCCAAGTTGAGGGGAGCAATCAGCCCCAGCATTTT
d_call: TRBD1; cdr3_length: 16; v_call: TRBV11-2; j_call: TRBJ2-2; clone_size: .; cdr3_aa: CASSLAGTGIPGELLF; cdr3_nt: TGTGCCAGCAGCTTAGCCGGGACAGGGATACCAGGGGAGCTGCTTTTT
d_call: .; cdr3_length: 14; v_call: TRBV6-1; j_call: TRBJ2-1; clone_size: .; cdr3_aa: CASTRAMLYNEQFF; cdr3_nt: TGTGCCAGCACCAGGGCCATGTTATACAATGAGCAGTTCTTC
d_call: .; cdr3_length: 13; v_call: TRBV28; j_call: TRBJ1-5; clone_size: .; cdr3_aa: CASSGDSNQPQHF; cdr3_nt: TGTGCCAGCAGTGGTGATAGCAATCAGCCCCAGCATTTT
d_call: TRBD1; cdr3_length: 15; v_call: TRBV5-8; j_call: TRBJ1-5; clone_size: .; cdr3_aa: CASSWGQGVNQPQHF; cdr3_nt: TGTGCCAGCAGCTGGGGACAGGGGGTCAATCAGCCCCAGCATTTT
d_call: TRBD1; cdr3_length: 15; v_call: TRBV11-2; j_call: TRBJ2-3; clone_size: .; cdr3_aa: CTSSYNRGITDTQYF; cdr3_nt: TGTACCAGCAGCTACAACAGGGGGATCACAGATACGCAGTATTTT
d_call: TRBD1; cdr3_length: 17; v_call: TRBV11-2; j_call: TRBJ2-3; clone_size: many; cdr3_aa: CASSRRQGLGVTDTQYF; cdr3_nt: TGTGCCAGCAGCCGACGACAGGGGCTAGGGGTCACAGATACGCAGTATTTT
d_call: .; cdr3_length: 14; v_call: TRBV11-2; j_call: TRBJ2-1; clone_size: .; cdr3_aa: CATSLQRVGNEQFF; cdr3_nt: TGTGCCACCAGCCTTCAGCGGGTTGGTAATGAGCAGTTCTTC
d_call: TRBD2; cdr3_length: 16; v_call: TRBV4-2; j_call: TRBJ2-7; clone_size: few; cdr3_aa: CASSQAGREGHDEQYF; cdr3_nt: TGTGCTAGCAGCCAAGCCGGACGGGAGGGCCATGACGAGCAGTACTTC
d_call: .; cdr3_length: 14; v_call: TRBV5-1; j_call: TRBJ2-5; clone_size: .; cdr3_aa: CASSLGQTQETQYF; cdr3_nt: TGCGCCAGCAGCTTGGGACAGACCCAAGAGACCCAGTACTTC
d_call: TRBD2; cdr3_length: 16; v_call: TRBV4-1; j_call: TRBJ2-5; clone_size: many; cdr3_aa: CASSQVGLAGQETQYF; cdr3_nt: TGCGCCAGCAGCCAAGTGGGGCTAGCGGGCCAAGAGACCCAGTACTTC
d_call: .; cdr3_length: 15; v_call: TRBV6-5; j_call: TRBJ2-2; clone_size: once; cdr3_aa: CASIPGPWNTEELFF; cdr3_nt: TGTGCCAGCATCCCGGGACCGTGGAACACCGAGGAGCTGTTTTTT
d_call: TRBD2; cdr3_length: 17; v_call: TRBV6-5; j_call: TRBJ2-1; clone_size: few; cdr3_aa: CASSSSLAGSMGNEQFF; cdr3_nt: TGTGCCAGCAGTTCCTCACTAGCGGGATCTATGGGAAATGAGCAGTTCTTC
d_call: .; cdr3_length: 16; v_call: TRBV6-2/TRBV6-3; j_call: TRBJ2-4; clone_size: .; cdr3_aa: CASSYEPRRAKNIQYF; cdr3_nt: TGTGCCAGCAGTTATGAACCCAGACGAGCCAAAAACATTCAGTACTTC
d_call: .; cdr3_length: 12; v_call: TRBV29-1; j_call: TRBJ2-1; clone_size: .; cdr3_aa: CSVGAAVNVQFF; cdr3_nt: TGCAGCGTTGGTGCGGCGGTCAATGTGCAGTTCTTC
d_call: .; cdr3_length: 13; v_call: TRBV10-2; j_call: TRBJ1-1; clone_size: .; cdr3_aa: CASSAARNTEAFF; cdr3_nt: TGCGCCAGCAGTGCCGCCAGGAACACTGAAGCTTTCTTT
d_call: .; cdr3_length: 17; v_call: TRBV4-2; j_call: TRBJ1-2; clone_size: .; cdr3_aa: CAGSQDLRTGNLYGYAF; cdr3_nt: TGTGCCGGCAGCCAGGATTTACGAACAGGGAACCTCTATGGCTACGCCTTC
d_call: TRBD2; cdr3_length: 15; v_call: TRBV11-2; j_call: TRBJ2-1; clone_size: many; cdr3_aa: CASSTLAGGPNEQFF; cdr3_nt: TGTGCCAGCAGCACTCTAGCGGGAGGACCCAATGAGCAGTTCTTC